A selection of T cell receptor beta chains follows, all from one sample in a study of blood T cells in healthy people across ages. Via MiXCR, TCRdb re-called the 5' RACE reads, giving one row per CDR3 protein. This sample carries about 830,000 distinct CDR3 sequences, roughly 60% of them seen once, and the ten largest clones take 25% to 30%. The sequencing sample was made of blood. The source is a man younger than 40 in good health. The CDR3 runs from the conserved cysteine through the conserved F or W.

TRBJ2-1 | TRBV7-2 | CASSLPYNGQFF
TRBJ2-1 | TRBV2 | CASKGLPNEQFF
. | TRBV28 | CASSFPLGQGTYNEQYF
TRBJ1-1 | TRBV7-3 | CASSLSQTAEAFF
TRBJ2-3 | TRBV20-1 | CSARAQGRPDTQYF
. | TRBV27 | CASSLGGGGYYNEQYF
. | TRBV12-3/TRBV12-4 | CASSVGAENEQFF
TRBJ1-4 | TRBV7-2 | CASSLVGRATNEKLFF
TRBJ2-7 | TRBV7-2 | CASSLVLSGGREQYF
TRBJ2-1 | TRBV9 | CASSPSGAEQFF
TRBJ2-4 | TRBV20-1 | CSAPGQGNIQYF
TRBJ1-2 | TRBV20-1 | CSAGGTLAYGGYGYTF
TRBJ1-2 | TRBV29-1 | CSAEVVTGIGGYTF
TRBJ2-3 | TRBV28 | CASSSLGGYSTDTQYF
TRBJ2-5 | TRBV5-1 | CASSPEGRGYETQYF
TRBJ2-7 | TRBV6-5 | CASSYGQASEQYF
TRBJ2-1 | TRBV20-1 | CSASNRGGDYNEQFF
TRBJ2-1 | TRBV6-2/TRBV6-3 | CASSLQHGNEQFF
TRBJ2-5 | TRBV29-1 | CSVVSEEETQYF
TRBJ2-1 | TRBV24-1 | CATSDQGGSSYNEQFF
TRBJ1-6 | TRBV7-2 | CASSPRGHSPLHF
TRBJ2-7 | TRBV6-1 | CASSGRGEKAYEQYF
TRBJ2-1 | TRBV20-1 | CSARVTSGGRRFF
TRBJ2-5 | TRBV7-3 | CASSLGRGKEETQYF
TRBJ1-2 | TRBV4-2 | CASSQDRGRTPNYGYTF
TRBJ2-7 | TRBV5-6 | CASSSSGSNYEQYF
TRBJ2-5 | TRBV29-1 | CSVSSRIETQYF
TRBJ2-1 | TRBV20-1 | CSARKGGGSTTEQFF
TRBJ2-4 | TRBV10-3 | CAISESGGRDHIQYF
TRBJ2-3 | TRBV12-3/TRBV12-4 | CASSLGPSGGAEDTQYF
TRBJ2-2 | TRBV7-2 | CASSSRTVEELFF
TRBJ2-1 | TRBV12-5 | CASGPGTVSLHEQFF
TRBJ2-7 | TRBV28 | CASLTEGEQYF
TRBJ2-7 | TRBV28 | CASSSRANLYEQYF
TRBJ2-7 | TRBV18 | CASSAGTGYEQYF
TRBJ2-3 | TRBV21-1 | CASSKTSAGGCTDTQYF
TRBJ2-1 | TRBV27 | CASSAGTPQVDEQFF
TRBJ2-5 | TRBV6-2/TRBV6-3 | CASRLPGATQYF
TRBJ1-1 | TRBV20-1 | CSARVGPGRNTEAFF
TRBJ1-1 | TRBV5-1 | CASSPGRGADTEAFF
TRBJ1-2 | TRBV6-5 | CASSYGDRLGYTF
TRBJ2-1 | TRBV7-3 | CASSGIGYSYNEQFF
TRBJ2-3 | TRBV6-2/TRBV6-3 | CASSYQLAGGVDTQYF
TRBJ1-6 | TRBV30 | CAWRGDSGYNSPLHF
TRBJ2-7 | TRBV5-1 | CASSFAGTTSYEQYF
TRBJ2-1 | TRBV29-1 | CSVDPGQGSYNEQFF
TRBJ2-7 | TRBV28 | CASGEQRAGSEQYF
TRBJ2-7 | TRBV2 | CASSEWGSGEQYF
TRBJ1-4 | TRBV5-5 | CASSKPGQGGEKLFF
TRBJ1-2 | TRBV6-4 | CASSGPDGVGGYTF
TRBJ1-3 | TRBV4-2 | CASSQDPGGYGNTIYF
TRBJ2-5 | TRBV6-5 | CASSFPTGGRGETQYF
TRBJ1-1 | TRBV2 | CAVPGQENTEAFF
TRBJ2-3 | TRBV27 | CASSLGRTTDTQYF
TRBJ1-1 | TRBV29-1 | CSAARAANTEAFF
TRBJ2-3 | TRBV6-5 | CASSYQGGRGRTDTQYF
TRBJ1-5 | TRBV12-3/TRBV12-4 | CASSFKGDQPQHF
TRBJ2-1 | TRBV5-4 | CASNRGALDEQFF